The subject of this entry is one TCR beta chain. This record comes from a study of blood T cell repertoires in COVID-19. CDR1 ENHRY and CDR2 SYGVKD come from the germline V gene. Trimming at V came to 5 bases and at J to 2 bases, leaving 2 bases not matched to a gene. The CDR3 spans 13 residues. The table came from immunoSEQ multiplex PCR; TCRdb's copy has only in-frame clones and leaves some out. Among just over 50,000 clones listed, roughly 87% were seen once. The rearrangement links TRBV10-3 to TRBJ1-2, with TRBD1 identical over 7 bases. This sequence was found in a human donor with active COVID-19. The donor label of this sample is uncertain. The sequencing input was peripheral blood. The DNA for the CDR3 is TGTGCCATCAGTCAACAGGGGAACTATGGCTACACCTTC. Encoded protein: CAISQQGNYGYTF.